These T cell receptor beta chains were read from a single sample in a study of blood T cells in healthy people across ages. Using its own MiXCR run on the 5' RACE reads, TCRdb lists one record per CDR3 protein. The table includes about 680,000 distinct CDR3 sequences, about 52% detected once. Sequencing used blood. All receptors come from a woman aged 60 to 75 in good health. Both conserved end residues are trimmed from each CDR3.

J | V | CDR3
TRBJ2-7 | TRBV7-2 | ASSSQAGETYEQY
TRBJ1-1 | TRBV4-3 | ASSQIRGGNTEAF
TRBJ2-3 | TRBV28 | AGQTGGNTDTQY
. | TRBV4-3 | ASSQVGNSYNEQY
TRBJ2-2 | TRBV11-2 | ASRYNWDRYTGELF
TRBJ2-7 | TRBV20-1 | SARVGQGAHEQY
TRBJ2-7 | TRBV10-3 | AIRTGQHNEY
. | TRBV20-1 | SAPVLGDEQY
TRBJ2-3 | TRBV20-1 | SANRGPSTDTQY
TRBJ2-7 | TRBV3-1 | ASSQEGLADTYEQY
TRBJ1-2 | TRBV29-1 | SGEAAYGYT
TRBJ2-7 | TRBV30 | AGLHRGTYEQY
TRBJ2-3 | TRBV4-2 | ASSQDGGSLSTDTQY
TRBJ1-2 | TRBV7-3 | ASSSFIGTIGTKHGYT
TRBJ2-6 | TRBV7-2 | ASSQRTGSGANVLT
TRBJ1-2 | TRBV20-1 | SASALLREAPNYGYT
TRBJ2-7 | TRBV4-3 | ASSQSALAGFAYEQY
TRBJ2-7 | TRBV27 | ASSQASGRRSYEQY
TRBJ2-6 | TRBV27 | ASSFVGLAGGSGANVLT
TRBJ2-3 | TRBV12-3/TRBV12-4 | ASSLERTGVDTQY
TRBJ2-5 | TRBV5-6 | ASNSGPKETQY
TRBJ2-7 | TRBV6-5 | ASSYSELSEQY
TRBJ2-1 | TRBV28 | ASSSRDSLYNEQF
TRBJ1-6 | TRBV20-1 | SALPLTGNSPLH
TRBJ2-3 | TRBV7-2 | ASSLGAGGPEDTQY
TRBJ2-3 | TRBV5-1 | ASKTPTSGSPDTQY
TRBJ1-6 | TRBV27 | ASSPSRANSPLH
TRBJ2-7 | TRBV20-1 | SASRDGEQY
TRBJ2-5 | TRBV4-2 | ASSQAPTQETQY
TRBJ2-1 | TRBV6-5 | ASSSTSAYSYNEQF
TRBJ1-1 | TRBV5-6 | ASSFRWTGVNYEAF
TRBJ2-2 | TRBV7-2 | ASSVRQGGRLF
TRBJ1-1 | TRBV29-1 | SVDGQGSEAF
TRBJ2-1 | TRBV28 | ASSLGGNVYNEQF
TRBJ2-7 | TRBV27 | ASSSASGAGRVNEQY
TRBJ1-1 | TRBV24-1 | ATSVSGTNTEAF
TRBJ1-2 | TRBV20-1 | SAAEGRGYYGYT
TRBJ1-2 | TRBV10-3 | AISDRGRGGNYGYT
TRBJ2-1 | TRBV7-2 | ASSPTVYNEQF
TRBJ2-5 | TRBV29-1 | SVEDPAGKETQY
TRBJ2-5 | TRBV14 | ASSQTGSETQY
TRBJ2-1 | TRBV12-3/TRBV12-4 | ASSTLTRNEQF